The rows below give T cell receptor beta chains drawn from one sample of a study of cytomegalovirus exposure and HLA in healthy donors. Clones were sequenced by immunoSEQ multiplex PCR, and TCRdb holds only the in-frame ones, with some missing. This sample's clone table lists approximately 190,000 clones. Sequencing was performed on PBMCs. The source is a man in his thirties or forties in good health and CMV-seronegative. Both conserved end residues are part of each CDR3. D genes are given only for firm matches.

D	V	J	CDR3	DNA
TRBD1	TRBV7-9	TRBJ1-2	CASSLVVGQVYGYTF	TGTGCCAGCAGCTTAGTCGTGGGACAGGTCTATGGCTACACCTTC
-	TRBV28	TRBJ1-2	CASSLLGRGTNYGYTF	TGTGCCAGCAGTTTACTCGGGAGGGGAACTAACTATGGCTACACCTTC
-	TRBV27	TRBJ2-1	CASSSRGGAPDNEQFF	TGTGCCAGCAGTTCTCGAGGGGGGGCACCGGACAATGAGCAGTTCTTC
-	TRBV18	TRBJ2-7	CASSPGPYEQYF	TGTGCCAGCTCACCAGGCCCCTACGAGCAGTACTTC
TRBD1	TRBV27	TRBJ1-1	CASSLLATLTGGNTEAFF	TGTGCCAGCAGTTTACTCGCTACCTTGACAGGGGGAAACACTGAAGCTTTCTTT
-	TRBV14	TRBJ1-2	CASSQWGPSGYTF	TGTGCCAGCAGCCAGTGGGGCCCATCTGGCTACACCTTC
-	TRBV4-1	TRBJ2-1	CATTGQHSYNEQFF	TGCGCCACTACAGGTCAACACTCCTACAATGAGCAGTTCTTC
-	TRBV4-3	TRBJ2-5	CASSQGAQETQYF	TGCGCCAGCAGCCAAGGGGCCCAAGAGACCCAGTACTTC
TRBD1	TRBV29-1	TRBJ1-1	CSVQQGAEAFF	TGCAGCGTTCAACAGGGGGCTGAAGCTTTCTTT
TRBD1	TRBV7-9	TRBJ2-7	CASNNLGQGLLWNEQYF	TGTGCCAGCAACAATTTGGGACAGGGATTACTCTGGAACGAGCAGTACTTC
TRBD1	TRBV7-2	TRBJ1-1	CASSLAQGVTEAFF	TGTGCCAGCAGCTTAGCACAGGGGGTTACTGAAGCTTTCTTT
-	TRBV19	TRBJ1-4	CASSISIATNEKLFF	TGTGCCAGTAGTATCTCGATAGCAACTAATGAAAAACTGTTTTTT
TRBD2	TRBV28	TRBJ2-5	CASSKVLAGARGETQYF	TGTGCCAGCAGTAAAGTACTAGCGGGAGCCCGAGGGGAGACCCAGTACTTC
-	TRBV11-2	TRBJ2-7	CASSPRRTLQGGYEQYF	TGTGCCAGCAGCCCCCGCCGGACACTCCAGGGGGGCTACGAGCAGTACTTC
-	TRBV2	TRBJ1-5	CASTIGQSRGREPQHF	TGTGCCAGTACGATTGGACAGTCTAGGGGCCGTGAGCCCCAGCATTTT
-	TRBV4-2	TRBJ1-5	CASSQEGGRNQPQHF	TGTGCCAGCAGCCAAGAGGGGGGACGCAATCAGCCCCAGCATTTT
TRBD2	TRBV5-4	TRBJ2-3	CASSPREAGGETQYF	TGTGCCAGCAGCCCGCGTGAAGCGGGGGGGGAAACGCAGTATTTT
-	TRBV11-2	TRBJ1-4	CASSFISGPLSEKLFF	TGTGCCAGCAGCTTCATCAGTGGGCCCTTAAGCGAAAAACTGTTTTTT
-	TRBV30	TRBJ2-5	CAWAGNRETQYF	TGTGCCTGGGCTGGGAACAGGGAGACCCAGTACTTC
TRBD2	TRBV6-5	TRBJ2-3	CASSYGLAGDTQYF	TGTGCCAGCAGTTACGGTCTAGCGGGAGATACGCAGTATTTT
TRBD1	TRBV13	TRBJ2-7	CASSSPGQGLALPYEQYF	TGTGCCAGCAGCTCCCCCGGACAGGGCCTTGCTCTCCCCTACGAGCAGTACTTC
-	TRBV5-1	TRBJ2-1	CASSRQYNEQFF	TGCGCCAGCAGCCGACAGTACAATGAGCAGTTCTTC
-	TRBV7-9	TRBJ1-2	CASSLGRDYGYTF	TGTGCCAGCAGCTTAGGACGGGACTATGGCTACACCTTC
-	TRBV10-2	TRBJ1-1	CASRSSWTADMNTEAFF	TGCGCCAGCAGATCCTCGTGGACAGCAGACATGAACACTGAAGCTTTCTTT
-	TRBV18	TRBJ2-2	CASSEQSNTGELFF	TGTGCCAGCTCGGAGCAGTCGAACACCGGGGAGCTGTTTTTT
-	TRBV10-2	TRBJ1-2	CASADRPNYGYTF	TGCGCCAGCGCCGACAGACCTAACTATGGCTACACCTTC
TRBD2	TRBV19	TRBJ2-1	CASSLQTSGVNEQFF	TGTGCCAGTAGTCTTCAGACTAGCGGGGTTAATGAGCAGTTCTTC
-	TRBV6-5	TRBJ2-6	CASSSWASGANVLTF	TGTGCCAGCAGTTCCTGGGCCTCTGGGGCCAACGTCCTGACTTTC
TRBD2	TRBV5-1	TRBJ2-2	CASSLAWLAGVTGELFF	TGCGCCAGCAGCTTGGCATGGCTAGCGGGAGTCACCGGGGAGCTGTTTTTT
TRBD2	TRBV7-2	TRBJ2-2	CASSPGYAGETGELFF	TGTGCCAGCAGCCCCGGGTATGCGGGAGAGACCGGGGAGCTGTTTTTT
-	TRBV28	TRBJ2-7	CASSLSPGKTYEQYF	TGTGCCAGCAGTTTAAGCCCCGGTAAAACCTACGAGCAGTACTTC
TRBD2	TRBV10-3	TRBJ2-7	CAITGTSENYEQYF	TGTGCCATCACCGGGACTAGCGAAAACTACGAGCAGTACTTC
-	TRBV19	TRBJ2-3	CASSITGESTDTQYF	TGTGCCAGTAGTATTACGGGAGAGAGCACAGATACGCAGTATTTT
-	TRBV7-9	TRBJ2-5	CASLPQEGGETQYF	TGTGCCAGCCTACCCCAGGAGGGGGGGGAGACCCAGTACTTC
-	TRBV5-6	TRBJ2-7	CASSGGSYSYEQYF	TGTGCCAGCAGTGGAGGGAGCTACTCCTACGAGCAGTACTTC
-	TRBV30	TRBJ2-7	CAWSVGTRYSYEQYF	TGTGCCTGGAGTGTGGGCACCCGATACTCCTACGAGCAGTACTTC
TRBD1	TRBV5-1	TRBJ2-7	CASSLFSGQGSYEQYF	TGCGCCAGCAGCTTGTTTTCGGGACAGGGTTCCTACGAGCAGTACTTC
-	TRBV5-1	TRBJ2-6	CASSGTLPANVLTF	TGCGCCAGCAGCGGGACACTGCCGGCCAACGTCCTGACTTTC
-	TRBV2	TRBJ1-1	CASSSTPNTEAFF	TGTGCCAGCAGCTCAACACCGAACACTGAAGCTTTCTTT
-	TRBV2	TRBJ1-5	CASSVEGVGQPQHF	TGTGCCAGCAGTGTTGAAGGGGTCGGTCAGCCCCAGCATTTT
-	TRBV5-5	TRBJ2-7	CASSLDPGHLSYEQYF	TGTGCCAGCAGCCTAGATCCGGGACACCTCTCCTACGAGCAGTACTTC
TRBD2	TRBV5-1	TRBJ2-1	CASSVTAAGIEQFF	TGCGCCAGCAGCGTGACGGCAGCGGGGATTGAGCAGTTCTTC
TRBD1	TRBV9	TRBJ1-5	CASSMGQGADQPQHF	TGTGCCAGCAGCATGGGACAGGGGGCTGATCAGCCCCAGCATTTT
-	TRBV4-2	TRBJ1-3	CASSPLNTIYF	TGTGCCAGCTCCCCCCTGAACACCATATATTTT
-	TRBV7-6	TRBJ2-2	CASSPQTPTGNTGELFF	TGTGCCAGCAGCCCGCAGACTCCGACAGGGAACACCGGGGAGCTGTTTTTT
-	TRBV11-2	TRBJ2-7	CASSKSTYEQYF	TGTGCCAGCAGCAAGTCTACCTACGAGCAGTACTTC
-	TRBV19	TRBJ2-3	CASSYSPTDTQYF	TGTGCCAGTAGCTACAGCCCCACAGATACGCAGTATTTT
TRBD1	TRBV7-7	TRBJ1-4	CASSLRDRDEKLFF	TGTGCCAGCAGCTTAAGAGACAGGGATGAAAAACTGTTTTTT
-	TRBV12-2	TRBJ1-2	CASRSRTGGNYGYTF	TGTGCAAGTCGCTCCCGGACAGGGGGGAACTATGGCTACACCTTC
-	TRBV6-4	TRBJ1-1	CASSPTGNTEAFF	TGTGCCAGCTCCCCGACAGGGAACACTGAAGCTTTCTTT
-	TRBV19	TRBJ1-2	CASSMETYRFNYGYTF	TGTGCCAGTAGTATGGAAACTTACAGATTCAACTATGGCTACACCTTC
TRBD2	TRBV28	TRBJ2-3	CASNKLAGGRTDTQYF	TGTGCCAGCAACAAACTAGCGGGGGGGCGCACAGATACGCAGTATTTT
-	TRBV7-9	TRBJ1-1	CASSSSGHQFTEAFF	TGTGCCAGCAGCTCGAGTGGACACCAATTCACTGAAGCTTTCTTT
-	TRBV14	TRBJ2-2	CASSLNTGELFF	TGTGCCAGCAGCCTAAACACCGGGGAGCTGTTTTTT
-	TRBV7-2	TRBJ1-1	CASSPGQNTEAFF	TGTGCCAGCAGCCCAGGGCAGAACACTGAAGCTTTCTTT
-	TRBV4-1	TRBJ2-7	CASSRPTGPYEQYF	TGCGCCAGCAGCCGTCCGACAGGTCCCTACGAGCAGTACTTC
-	TRBV28	TRBJ2-5	CASRTSTGVWETQYF	TGTGCCAGCAGGACGAGCACGGGAGTATGGGAGACCCAGTACTTC
TRBD2	TRBV7-9	TRBJ2-2	CASSLAGAGRESGEPFF	TGTGCCAGCAGCTTAGCAGGAGCGGGACGTGAATCCGGGGAGCCGTTTTTT
-	TRBV6-1	TRBJ2-5	CASSEIWQGFQETQYF	TGTGCCAGCAGTGAAATTTGGCAGGGCTTCCAAGAGACCCAGTACTTC